In its sample, the clone carrying this TCR beta chain was seen a few times. Assay used: immunoSEQ multiplex PCR; TCRdb lists only in-frame clones, some missing. The table lists 550,000 to 800,000 clones, approximately 79% of them singletons. CDR3 length: 16 residues. Trimming removed 0 bases at V and 0 bases at J, with 11 bases between. Germline-derived CDR1 and CDR2 are MNHNY and SVGAGI (reference sequence). This sample was included in a study of shared clonotypes between healthy human individuals. The TCR was taken from a young woman in good health. Input material: memory CD4+ T cells sorted from blood. Subset here: CD45RA-negative fraction. This chain joins TRBV6-6 and TRBJ2-5, with D perhaps assigned TRBD1 or TRBD2 (5 bases each). CDR3 bases: TGTGCCAGCAGTTACTCGGCCCGGGACCACCAAGAGACCCAGTACTTC. Translation: CASSYSARDHQETQYF.